The T cell receptor beta chain described here comes from a study of chemoradiotherapy in HPV16-positive cancers. The protocol was immunoSEQ multiplex PCR, while the TCRdb copy is restricted to in-frame clones and leaves out a portion. The sample lists about 12,000 clones; 75% to 85% were seen once. Trimming removed 5 bases from V and 2 bases from J, with 9 bases in between. CDR3 length: 13 residues. Germline values: CDR1 SNHLY, CDR2 FYNNEI. A note on this clone: The antigen is undetermined. Other DNA sequences in the same sample also yield this CDR3.

Points from the study as a whole: Candidate HPV-specific clones and E7-related TCR motifs grew in tumor during treatment. HPV-responsive T-cell expansion during chemoradiotherapy was linked to improved recurrence-free survival in HPV16-positive patients.

This clonotype originated in a human donor with HPV-associated anogenital cancer. Sampling took place from a patient who underwent chemoradiotherapy. This chain uses TRBV2 with TRBJ1-1; unclear D gene. CDR3 residues: CASSYRPNTEAFF. In nucleotides, the CDR3 is TGTGCCAGCAGTTACAGACCTAACACTGAAGCTTTCTTT. The whole variable domain, remainder taken from reference TRBV2 and TRBJ1-1, is EPEVTQTPSHQVTQMGQEVILRCVPISNHLYFYWYRQILGQKVEFLVSFYNNEISEKSEIFDDQFSVERPDGSNFTLKIRSTKLEDSAMYFCASSYRPNTEAFFGQGTRLTVV.